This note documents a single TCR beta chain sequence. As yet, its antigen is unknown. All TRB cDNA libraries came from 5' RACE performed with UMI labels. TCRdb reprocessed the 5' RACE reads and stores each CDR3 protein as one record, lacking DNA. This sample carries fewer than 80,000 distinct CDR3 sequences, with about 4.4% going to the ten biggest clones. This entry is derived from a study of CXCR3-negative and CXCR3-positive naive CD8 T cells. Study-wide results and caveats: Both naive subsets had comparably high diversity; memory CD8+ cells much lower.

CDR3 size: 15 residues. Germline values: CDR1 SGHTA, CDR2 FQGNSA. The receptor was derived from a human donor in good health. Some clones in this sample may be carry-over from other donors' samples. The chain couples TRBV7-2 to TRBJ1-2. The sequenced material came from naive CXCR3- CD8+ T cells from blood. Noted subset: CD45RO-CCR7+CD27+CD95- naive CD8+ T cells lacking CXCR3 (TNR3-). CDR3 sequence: CASSLGQGLAYGYTF.